One sample yielded the 26 T cell receptor beta chains listed below, sequenced in a study of T cell repertoires in cytomegalovirus infection. TCRdb recomputed calls from the reads with MiXCR, one row per CDR3 protein. The sample contains hundreds of thousands of distinct CDR3 sequences, roughly 36% of which appear only once. Antigen specificity for these receptors is unknown. The sequencing here drew on cultured PBMCs, taken from culture after CMV antigen stimulation. Receptors were obtained from a human donor in good health (CMV status not recorded). Some clones in this sample may be carry-over from other donors' samples.

This clonotype was counted between two and nine times. V is TRBV6-1 and J is TRBJ1-1; D unresolved. With 2 bases removed from V and 1 base from J, the gap between germline ends came to 5 bases. The CDR3 extends over 13 amino acids. CDR1 is MNHNS, CDR2 SASEGT, per germline. For the CDR3, the DNA is TGTGCCAGCAGTGAACGGGAGAACACTGAAGCTTTCTTT. Its translation is CASSERENTEAFF.

CDR3: CASSLGRLAGAYNEQFF. The CDR3 DNA follows: TGCGCCAGCAGCTTGGGTCGACTAGCGGGGGCCTACAATGAGCAGTTCTTC. The chain links TRBV5-1 to TRBJ2-1; 12 positions agree with TRBD2. This CDR3 has 17 amino acids. V trimming: 0 bases; J trimming: 2 bases; junction bases outside the gene matches: 3. Germline-derived CDR1 and CDR2 are SGHRS and YFSETQ.

Only a few counts were recorded for this clonotype. V gene TRBV7-9 combines with J gene TRBJ1-5; D may be TRBD1 (5 bases). The V gene's germline CDR1 is SEHNR and CDR2 FQNEAQ (reference sequence). CDR3 size: 15 residues. V lost 1 base and J lost 4, with 11 bases in between. The CDR3 nucleotides are TGTGCCAGCAGCTTAGATGGGCGGGGGAATCAGCCCCAGCATTTT. Translation: CASSLDGRGNQPQHF.

This clonotype was seen a few times. Here the CDR3 reads CASSLGEGPIQYF. CDR3 nucleotides: TGCGCCAGCAGCTTGGGCGAGGGACCCATTCAGTACTTC. The chain links TRBV5-1 to TRBJ2-4; the D call may be TRBD1 or TRBD2 (5 bases each). Trimming left V 0 bases short and J 9 bases short, with 10 bases between. The CDR3 totals 13 residues. Per the germline V gene, CDR1 is SGHRS and CDR2 is YFSETQ. Together with reference TRBV5-1 and TRBJ2-4, the CDR3 gives the full variable domain: KAGVTQTPRYLIKTRGQQVTLSCSPISGHRSVSWYQQTPGQGLQFLFEYFSETQRNKGNFPGRFSGRQFSNSRSEMNVSTLELGDSALYLCASSLGEGPIQYFGAGTRLSVL.

This sequence joins TRBV7-2 and TRBJ2-3; 7 positions agree with TRBD2. V lost 4 bases to trimming and J lost 0 bases; unmatched junction nucleotides: 4. There are 15 residues in the CDR3. CDR1 is SGHTA and CDR2 is FQGNSA in the germline V gene. CDR3 residues: CASSSQRGSTDTQYF. The CDR3 nucleotides are TGTGCCAGCAGCTCCCAGCGGGGAAGCACAGATACGCAGTATTTT.

This chain joins TRBV12-3 or TRBV12-4 and TRBJ1-6; D is ambiguous. With 5 bases removed from V and 1 base from J, the gap between germline ends came to 6 bases. This CDR3 has 14 amino acids. CDR3 sequence reads: CASSLTSYNSPLHF. The CDR3 DNA reads TGTGCCAGCAGTCTCACATCCTATAATTCACCCCTCCACTTT.

This clonotype was seen more than once but under ten times. The chain carries TRBV7-2 and TRBJ2-5; D is unresolved. Germline V gene sequence: CDR1 SGHTA, CDR2 FQGNSA. CDR3 length: 12 residues. V gave up 5 bases and J gave up 7 bases, with 11 bases separating them. The CDR3, as DNA: TGTGCCAGCAGCCCATACCTGGGGACCCAGTACTTC. It is translated as CASSPYLGTQYF. Full variable domain (rest looked up from reference TRBV7-2 and TRBJ2-5): GAGVSQSPSNKVTEKGKDVELRCDPISGHTALYWYRQSLGQGLEFLIYFQGNSAPDKSGLPSDRFSAERTGGSVSTLTIQRTQQEDSAVYLCASSPYLGTQYFGPGTRLLVL.

This sequence joins TRBV6-2 or TRBV6-3 and TRBJ1-1; D uncertain. From germline, CDR1 is MNHEY and CDR2 SVGEGT. This CDR3 has 14 amino acids. Trimming shortened V by 2 bases and J by 5 bases, and 12 bases separated the two germline ends. In DNA, the CDR3 is TGTGCCAGCAGTTACGCAGGCCCTTGGACTGAAGCTTTCTTT. Translation: CASSYAGPWTEAFF.

The CDR3 region is CASSLWYRRNSPLHF. CDR3 DNA: TGTGCCAGCAGTTTATGGTACAGGAGGAATTCACCCCTCCACTTT. The V and J genes are TRBV27 and TRBJ1-6; possible D gene TRBD1, 5 bases. V was shortened by 1 base and J by 7 bases, with 11 bases between the two germline ends. CDR3 length equals 15 residues. Germline CDR1 reads MNHEY; CDR2 reads SMNVEV (reference sequence).

This clonotype was seen a handful of times. The chain combines TRBV5-4 with TRBJ2-7; D is unclear. Germline-derived CDR1 and CDR2 are SGHNT and YYREEE (reference sequence). This CDR3 is 13 amino acids long. The germline V and J ends were trimmed by 9 bases and 1 base, with 14 bases remaining between them. The CDR3 DNA reads TGTGCCACCGTCGGCCCGCCTTCCTACGAGCAGTACTTC. Its translation: CATVGPPSYEQYF.

The chain has TRBV20-1 and TRBJ2-7; 7 positions match TRBD2. This CDR3 has 15 residues. J gave up 6 bases and V 6 bases, and 17 bases lay outside the gene matches. Germline loops: CDR1 DFQATT, CDR2 SNEGSKA (reference sequence). CDR3 protein: CSAREREDHRGEQYF. CDR3 bases: TGCAGTGCCAGGGAACGGGAGGACCATCGAGGCGAGCAGTACTTC.

This clonotype occurred a few times. The chain is built from TRBV2 and TRBJ2-1, with no clear D. The germline V gene has CDR1 SNHLY and CDR2 FYNNEI. The CDR3 spans 13 residues. Trimming left V 4 bases short and J 6 bases short, with 10 bases between. DNA of the CDR3: TGTGCCAGCAGTGTCCGACTGGGCAATGAGCAGTTCTTC. It specifies CASSVRLGNEQFF.

This clonotype was picked up many times. The chain combines TRBV7-2 with TRBJ1-3; 7 nucleotides agree with TRBD1. V lost 1 base, J lost 4 bases, and 4 bases stayed unmatched. The length of the CDR3 is 15 residues. Germline V gene lookup returns CDR1 SGHTA and CDR2 FQGNSA. As DNA, the CDR3 is TGTGCCAGCAGCTTAGTCTCAGGGGGAGGAAACACCATATATTTT. This translates into CASSLVSGGGNTIYF.

The J gene is TRBJ1-5, the V gene TRBV20-1; 12 nucleotides align to TRBD1. V dropped 6 bases and J dropped 6; count of bases not matched to a gene: 3. From germline, CDR1 is DFQATT and CDR2 SNEGSKA (reference sequence). The CDR3 runs to 13 residues. CDR3 amino acids: CSAGGQGAQPQHF. As DNA, the CDR3 is TGCAGTGCGGGGGGACAGGGGGCTCAGCCCCAGCATTTT.

This clonotype appeared many times. The CDR3 DNA reads TGTGCCAGCAGCGTGACAGTGAACACTGAAGCTTTCTTT. Its protein is CASSVTVNTEAFF. V gene TRBV7-6 combines with J gene TRBJ1-1, with D maybe TRBD1 (5 bases). The germline V gene encodes CDR1 SGHVS and CDR2 FNYEAQ. This CDR3 is built from 13 residues. Trimming took 5 bases from V and 0 from J, leaving 7 bases between them.

The rearrangement links TRBV5-1 to TRBJ1-2; tentative D call: TRBD1 (5 bases). This CDR3 contains 17 residues. V was shortened by 4 bases and J by 4 bases, with 23 bases between the two germline ends. Looked up from germline, CDR1 is SGHRS and CDR2 is YFSETQ. The CDR3 region is CASSAGTNPAAFYGYTF. CDR3 nucleotide sequence: TGCGCCAGCAGCGCCGGGACCAATCCAGCCGCCTTCTATGGCTACACCTTC.

This clonotype came up a few times. The chain recombines TRBV6-2 or TRBV6-3 with TRBJ2-1; 8 bases align to TRBD2. Germline trimming cut 6 bases from V and 2 bases from J; bases unmatched to any gene: 6. The germline V gene encodes CDR1 MNHEY and CDR2 SVGEGT. The CDR3 has 15 residues. The CDR3 is CASRKAGATYNEQFF. DNA for the CDR3: TGTGCCAGCAGGAAAGCGGGAGCCACCTACAATGAGCAGTTCTTC.

This clonotype occurred once. The gene calls are TRBV2 and TRBJ1-5; TRBD1 matches 8 bases. With 6 bases clipped from V and 8 bases from J, the junction kept 12 bases outside the gene matches. This CDR3 has 15 amino acids. Per germline, CDR1 SNHLY and CDR2 FYNNEI. In DNA form, the CDR3 reads TGTGCCAGCAGCAATGACAGGGGCGCCGTGGAGCCCCAGCATTTT. As protein: CASSNDRGAVEPQHF.

J is TRBJ2-7 and V is TRBV12-3 or TRBV12-4, with D possibly matching TRBD2 (6 bases). The CDR3 extends over 14 amino acids. The ends were cut back, 3 bases at V and 6 bases at J, with 15 bases in the middle. This CDR3 is CASSFRSRRGEQYF. For the CDR3, the DNA is TGTGCCAGCAGTTTTAGGAGTAGGCGGGGCGAGCAGTACTTC.

The chain combines TRBV4-3 with TRBJ1-2, with D tentatively TRBD1 (6 bases). From germline, CDR1 is LGHNA and CDR2 YSLEER. The V gene lost 1 base and the J gene lost 0 bases, with 12 bases spanning the gap. CDR3 length: 16 amino acids. The CDR3 is CASSQAWTDTNYGYTF. Here the CDR3 DNA reads TGCGCCAGCAGCCAAGCCTGGACAGACACTAACTATGGCTACACCTTC.

The rearrangement uses TRBV20-1 and TRBJ1-2; maybe TRBD1 (5 bases). Between the trimmed V and J ends, which lost 5 bases and 2 bases, there was a span of 24 bases. The CDR3 consists of 17 residues. Germline V gene data show CDR1 as DFQATT and CDR2 as SNEGSKA (reference sequence). The CDR3 sequence: CSASGRSEKFLNYGYTF. CDR3 nucleotide sequence: TGCAGTGCTTCAGGGAGGTCGGAAAAGTTTCTAAACTATGGCTACACCTTC.

The V call is TRBV20-1, the J call TRBJ2-2, with unresolved D. Germline CDR1 and CDR2: DFQATT and SNEGSKA (reference sequence). CDR3 length: 14 residues. Trimming stripped 0 bases from V and 2 bases from J, with 7 bases between. The CDR3: CSARESSNTGELFF. CDR3 DNA: TGCAGTGCTAGAGAGTCTAGTAACACCGGGGAGCTGTTTTTT.

With regard to this clonotype: The junction shows a germline mismatch at one end, possibly a read error. V usage is TRBV19 and J usage is TRBJ1-2; D is ambiguous. The CDR3 loop spans 13 amino acids. Germline-derived CDR1 and CDR2 are LNHDA and SQIVND (reference sequence). CDR3 sequence (DNA): TGCGCCAGTAGTCCGCGCTCCGGGATTAGCTACACCTTC. This codes for CASSPRSGISYTF.

The rearrangement uses TRBV6-2 or TRBV6-3 and TRBJ1-2, with a weak D call TRBD1 (6 bases). The CDR3 extends over 13 amino acids. Germline values: CDR1 MNHEY, CDR2 SVGEGT. Trimming took off 5 bases at V and 6 bases at J, with 13 bases between the two ends. The CDR3 loop is CASSLRGADGYTF. Written as DNA, the CDR3 is TGTGCCAGCAGTCTTCGGGGGGCGGATGGCTACACCTTC.

The rearrangement joins TRBV7-2 to TRBJ2-3; no clear D gene. Looked up from germline, CDR1 is SGHTA and CDR2 is FQGNSA. The V end lost 1 base, the J end lost 2 bases, and 7 bases lay between the germline ends. This CDR3 is built from 14 residues. This CDR3 reads CASSLVVTTDTQYF. CDR3 bases: TGTGCCAGCAGCTTAGTAGTAACCACAGATACGCAGTATTTT.

This chain uses TRBV7-9 with TRBJ1-1; 7 bases match TRBD1. There are 15 residues in the CDR3. CDR1 and CDR2 (germline): SEHNR, FQNEAQ (reference sequence). With V trimmed by 5 bases and J by 4 bases, 10 bases remained unmatched. The DNA of the CDR3 is TGTGCCAGCAGCCCCCAGGCCGGGACAGCCACTGAAGCTTTCTTT. It specifies CASSPQAGTATEAFF.